This T cell receptor beta chain was captured in a study of blood T cell repertoires in COVID-19. Study background: Italy, Spain and the United States were the sources of the convalescent and acute COVID-19 samples.

Participants were aged about 18 to 89 years from approximately 24 US areas. CDR1 and CDR2 (germline): MNHEY, SVGAGI. The CDR3 extends over 13 amino acids. Trimming shortened V by 5 bases and J by 4 bases, and 11 bases separated the two germline ends. Original processing methods: For nucleated cells, counts were estimated from reference gene primer amplification. The assay was immunoSEQ multiplex PCR, and TCRdb's table has in-frame clones only and misses some. That table gives V, J and clone size, and the DNA gave D and trimming. Found here are 200,000 to 300,000 clones, about 82% of them singletons; the top ten hold 8.5% to 9.5%.

The receptor's source is a woman aged 50 to 60 with acute COVID-19. Material: PBMCs or T cells enriched from blood (not recorded which). The chain uses TRBV6-5 and TRBJ1-1, with a weak D call TRBD1 (5 bases). CDR3 in amino acids: CASSNAGGTEAFF. CDR3 DNA sequence: TGTGCCAGCAGTAACGCGGGGGGCACTGAAGCTTTCTTT.